These T cell receptor beta chains were read from a single sample in a study of T cells after yellow fever vaccination. TCRdb used MiXCR to reprocess the 5' RACE reads, holding one entry per CDR3 protein. This table has 510,000 or so distinct CDR3 sequences, under 25% appearing once. The source material was PBMCs, sampled 15 days after the yellow fever booster vaccination. These receptors were taken from a man in his thirties or forties who received the YFV17D yellow fever vaccine. Each CDR3 is given with its conserved first and last residue. D genes are given only for firm matches.

j_gene	d_gene	v_gene	len	CDR3aa
TRBJ2-2	.	TRBV12-3/TRBV12-4	15	CASSLVTRHTGELFF
TRBJ2-1	TRBD2	TRBV3-1	14	CASSGAARGLVLFF
TRBJ1-5	.	TRBV6-6	11	CASSYGGAQHF
TRBJ2-1	.	TRBV27	13	CASSLRTEDEQFF
TRBJ2-7	.	TRBV29-1	13	CSIATPSSYEQYF
TRBJ2-7	TRBD2	TRBV20-1	14	CSARVAGLSYEQYF
TRBJ2-5	.	TRBV7-7	14	CASSRSGIQETQYF
TRBJ2-2	.	TRBV6-2/TRBV6-3	14	CASSYTEATGELFF
TRBJ2-3	.	TRBV7-7	13	CASSRIPSRTQYF
TRBJ2-7	TRBD2	TRBV20-1	16	CSASPGTSASSYEQYF
TRBJ2-5	TRBD2	TRBV29-1	13	CSLRGDLQETQYF
TRBJ2-7	TRBD1	TRBV4-3	15	CASRAGTGGLYEQYF
TRBJ2-1	TRBD1	TRBV12-3/TRBV12-4	14	CASTTGTGANEQFF
TRBJ1-2	.	TRBV20-1	12	CSASTEPYGYTF
TRBJ1-2	.	TRBV20-1	15	CSAPRGSVPWGGYTF
TRBJ2-3	.	TRBV10-3	13	CAIKKWGQDTQYF
TRBJ2-7	.	TRBV12-3/TRBV12-4	13	CASSFQFLSEQYF
TRBJ2-7	.	TRBV5-1	14	CASSFLSVHYEQYF
TRBJ2-3	TRBD2	TRBV3-1	17	CASSLPGLAGDTDTQYF
TRBJ2-5	.	TRBV24-1	17	CATSDLRAPQGRETQYF
TRBJ2-7	.	TRBV27	10	CAPTAGEQYF
TRBJ2-1	TRBD2	TRBV5-1	18	CASSFGLAGSSSYNEQFF
TRBJ2-3	TRBD2	TRBV12-3/TRBV12-4	16	CASSLKLAGGGDTQYF
TRBJ2-7	TRBD1	TRBV14	13	CASSPGQGSEQYF
TRBJ2-2	.	TRBV5-1	14	CASSPPTRTGELFF
TRBJ2-7	.	TRBV4-3	13	CASSSGSFHEQYF
TRBJ2-5	TRBD2	TRBV7-2	15	CASSLGSGRARDQYF
TRBJ2-7	TRBD2	TRBV5-6	16	CASEREGRETYYEQYF
TRBJ1-2	.	TRBV20-1	15	CSARDDGTSNYGYTF
TRBJ1-4	.	TRBV5-1	14	CASSKDRPPEKLFF
TRBJ1-1	.	TRBV9	13	CASSVSTNTEAFF
TRBJ2-3	.	TRBV29-1	11	CSVGDPDTQYF
TRBJ2-1	.	TRBV11-2	16	CASSFTTGGSYNEQFF
TRBJ2-7	.	TRBV20-1	15	CSAPLSTGGSYEQYF
TRBJ2-3	.	TRBV7-8	14	CASSFGSIPDTQYF
TRBJ2-1	.	TRBV20-1	14	CSARRVGSYDEQFF
TRBJ2-1	.	TRBV5-1	15	CASSLDSRGHNEQFF
TRBJ2-1	.	TRBV21-1	16	CASRGLPGGLGNEQFF
TRBJ2-5	TRBD1	TRBV29-1	13	CSVAAGTGSTQYF
TRBJ2-7	TRBD1	TRBV5-1	15	CASSLGTGETYEQYF
TRBJ2-2	.	TRBV27	16	CASSSGPHKDTGELFF
TRBJ2-2	.	TRBV4-3	16	CASSPGARIKGGELFF
TRBJ2-7	.	TRBV20-1	13	CSARDPYLNEQYF
TRBJ2-7	TRBD2	TRBV7-2	14	CASSLEGLDSAQYF
TRBJ2-1	TRBD1	TRBV5-1	17	CASSPGSGTGEYNEQFF
TRBJ2-1	TRBD2	TRBV4-3	13	CASSQVVGAGGFF
TRBJ2-7	TRBD1	TRBV27	16	CASSWTGTGKYYEQYF
TRBJ1-2	.	TRBV5-8	14	CASSFAPGDYGYTF
TRBJ2-5	.	TRBV15	11	CATRRKETQYF